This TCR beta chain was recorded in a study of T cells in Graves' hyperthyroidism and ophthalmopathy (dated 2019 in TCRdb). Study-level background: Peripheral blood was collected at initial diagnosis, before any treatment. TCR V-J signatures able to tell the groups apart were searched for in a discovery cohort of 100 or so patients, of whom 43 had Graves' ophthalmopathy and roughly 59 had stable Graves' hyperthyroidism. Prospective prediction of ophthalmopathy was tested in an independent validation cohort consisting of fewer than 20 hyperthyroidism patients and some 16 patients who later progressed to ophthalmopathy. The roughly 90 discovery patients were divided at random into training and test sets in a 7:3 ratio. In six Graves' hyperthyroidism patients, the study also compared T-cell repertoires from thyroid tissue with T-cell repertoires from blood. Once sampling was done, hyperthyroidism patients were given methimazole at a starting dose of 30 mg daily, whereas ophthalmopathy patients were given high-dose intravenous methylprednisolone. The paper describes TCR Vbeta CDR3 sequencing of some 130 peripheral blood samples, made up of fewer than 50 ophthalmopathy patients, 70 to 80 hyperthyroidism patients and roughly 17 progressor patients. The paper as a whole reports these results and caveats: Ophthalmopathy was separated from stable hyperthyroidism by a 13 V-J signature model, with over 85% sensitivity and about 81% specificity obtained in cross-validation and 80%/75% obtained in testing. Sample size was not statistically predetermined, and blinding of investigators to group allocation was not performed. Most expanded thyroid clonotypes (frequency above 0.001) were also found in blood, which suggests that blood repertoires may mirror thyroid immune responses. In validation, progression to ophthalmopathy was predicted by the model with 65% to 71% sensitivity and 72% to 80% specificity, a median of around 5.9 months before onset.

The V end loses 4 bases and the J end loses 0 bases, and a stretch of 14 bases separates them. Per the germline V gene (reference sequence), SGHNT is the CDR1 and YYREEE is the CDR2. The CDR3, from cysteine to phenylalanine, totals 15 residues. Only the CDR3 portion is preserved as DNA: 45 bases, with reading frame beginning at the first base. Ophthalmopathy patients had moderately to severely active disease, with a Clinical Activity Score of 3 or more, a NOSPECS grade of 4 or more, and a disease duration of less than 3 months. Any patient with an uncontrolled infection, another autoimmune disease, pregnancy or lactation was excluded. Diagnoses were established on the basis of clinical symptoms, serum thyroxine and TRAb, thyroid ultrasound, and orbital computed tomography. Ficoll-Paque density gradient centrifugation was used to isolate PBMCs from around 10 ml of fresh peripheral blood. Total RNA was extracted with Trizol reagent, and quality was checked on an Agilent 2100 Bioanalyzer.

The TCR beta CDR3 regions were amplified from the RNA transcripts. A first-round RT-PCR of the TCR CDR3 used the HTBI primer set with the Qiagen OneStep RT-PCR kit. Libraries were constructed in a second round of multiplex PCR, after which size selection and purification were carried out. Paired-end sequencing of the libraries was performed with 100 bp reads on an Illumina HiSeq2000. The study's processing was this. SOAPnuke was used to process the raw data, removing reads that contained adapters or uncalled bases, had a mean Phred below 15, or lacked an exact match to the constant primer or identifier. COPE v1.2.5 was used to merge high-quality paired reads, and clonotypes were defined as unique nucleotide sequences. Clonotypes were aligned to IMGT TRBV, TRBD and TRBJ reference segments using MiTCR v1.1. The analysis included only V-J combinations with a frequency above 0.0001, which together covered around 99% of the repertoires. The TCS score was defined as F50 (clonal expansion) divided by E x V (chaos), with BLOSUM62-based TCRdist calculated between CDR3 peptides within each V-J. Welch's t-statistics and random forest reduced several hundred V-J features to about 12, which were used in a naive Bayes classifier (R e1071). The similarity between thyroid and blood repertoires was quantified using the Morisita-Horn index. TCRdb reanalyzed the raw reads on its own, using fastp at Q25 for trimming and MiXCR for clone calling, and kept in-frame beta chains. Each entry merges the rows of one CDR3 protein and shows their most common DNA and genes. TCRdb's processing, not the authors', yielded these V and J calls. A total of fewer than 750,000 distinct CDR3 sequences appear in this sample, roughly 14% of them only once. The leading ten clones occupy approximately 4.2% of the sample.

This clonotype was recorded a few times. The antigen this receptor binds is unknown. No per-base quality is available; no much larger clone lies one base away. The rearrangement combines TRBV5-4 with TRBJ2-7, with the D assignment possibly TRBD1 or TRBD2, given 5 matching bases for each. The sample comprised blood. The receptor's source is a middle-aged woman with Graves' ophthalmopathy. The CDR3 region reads CASSPGTAGSYEQYF. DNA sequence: TGTGCCAGCAGCCCTGGGACGGCTGGCTCCTACGAGCAGTACTTC.